This T cell receptor (beta chain) came from a study of T-cell memory formation after mild COVID-19. The overall study: Clustering of TCRs was largely donor specific.

Regarding this clonotype: Its cognate antigen is unknown.

Germline assignment: CDR1 MNHEY and CDR2 SVGAGI. CDR3 size: 18 residues. The V gene end was trimmed by 2 bases and the J gene end by 7 bases; junction bases not matched to a gene: 11. Points from the study as a whole: Later expanders leaned CD4+, whereas clones that contracted between day 15 and 85 were balanced CD4/CD8.

Amplification by 5'RACE using constant-segment primers produced TCR alpha and TCR beta cDNA libraries that carried sample barcodes and UMIs. TCRdb independently ran MiXCR on the 5' RACE reads; one entry per CDR3 protein. The table records some 150,000 distinct CDR3 sequences, 20% to 25% of them present only once. The specimen sequenced was PBMCs or a T cell subset sorted from them (not recorded which). The source of this sequence is an adult woman who had mild COVID-19 (a few samples of this study predate the infection). Cell type and time point are not known. The chain links TRBV6-5 to TRBJ2-1; 13 nucleotides match TRBD2. CDR3 residues: CASSYQPPGLAGSNEQFF. The CDR3 coding sequence is TGTGCCAGCAGTTACCAACCTCCGGGACTAGCGGGGTCTAATGAGCAGTTCTTC.